This T cell receptor beta chain was documented in a study of cytomegalovirus exposure and HLA in healthy donors. The wider study: A previous analysis identified 90 million to 140 million unique TCR beta sequences derived from about 180 million T cells. Whole-study results and caveats: The study assumed roughly uniform donor sequencing depth for presence/absence analyses.

As concerns this clone: What it recognizes is unknown.

It was with 60 Vbeta and 13 Jbeta primers that the PCR ran. Here immunoSEQ multiplex PCR was the method, and the copy in TCRdb shows in-frame clones only, minus some. Of 150,000 to 200,000 clones listed, 68% are singletons. From germline, CDR1 is KGHSH and CDR2 LQKENI. Trimming cost V 0 bases and J 1 base; bases outside gene matches: 4. The CDR3 length is 17 residues. The receptor was isolated from a man aged 45-65 years in good health and CMV-seronegative. J is TRBJ1-1 and V is TRBV18; 11 nucleotides agree with TRBD1. Sequencing used PBMCs. The CDR3 nucleotides are TGTGCCAGCTCACCACCCCGGACAGGGGGCGGGAACACTGAAGCTTTCTTT. Residues: CASSPPRTGGGNTEAFF.